Listed here are 5 T cell receptor beta chains from one sample, sequenced in a study of cytomegalovirus exposure and HLA in healthy donors. The PCR employed 60 Vbeta primers together with 13 Jbeta primers. Only in-frame clones appear in the TCRdb table, and some are missing; sequencing was by immunoSEQ multiplex PCR. The table lists roughly 100,000 clones, approximately 80% of them singletons. Input material: PBMCs. Receptors originate from a woman under 30 in good health and CMV-seropositive.

The rearrangement joins TRBV6-6 to TRBJ1-4; 9 bases are shared with TRBD1. Germline V gives CDR1 MNHNY, CDR2 SVGAGI (reference sequence). There are 15 residues in the CDR3. The V and J ends lost 0 bases and 8 bases, in that order; junction bases with no gene match: 4. The CDR3 DNA reads as TGTGCCAGCAGTTACTCAGGACAGGGGAACGAAAAACTGTTTTTT. Its protein product is CASSYSGQGNEKLFF.

The chain is built from TRBV25-1 and TRBJ2-1; 10 nucleotides align to TRBD2. Germline CDR1 reads MGHDK; CDR2 reads SYGVNS. The CDR3 is 15 residues long. J gave up 6 bases and V 6 bases, and 8 bases lay outside the gene matches. CDR3 protein: CASRDKAGGTNEQFF. For the CDR3, the DNA is TGTGCCAGCAGAGACAAAGCGGGAGGGACCAATGAGCAGTTCTTC.

Turning to this clone: A junction end diverges from the germline sequence, so it may reflect a read error. The genes are TRBV4-1 and TRBJ1-6; tentatively, D is TRBD1 (6 bases). The CDR3 is 16 amino acids. Germline CDR1 and CDR2: MGHRA and YSYEKL. The DNA of the CDR3 is TGCGCCCGCAGGGGCAGATTGAGCTCCTATAATTCACCCCTCCACTTT. The encoded protein is CARRGRLSSYNSPLHF.

J is TRBJ2-5 and V is TRBV5-1; no definite D call. Germline loops: CDR1 SGHRS, CDR2 YFSETQ. CDR3 length: 14 residues. Trimming removed 2 bases from V and 0 bases from J, with 8 bases in between. CDR3 in amino acids: CASSFGQNQETQYF. The CDR3 nucleotides are TGCGCCAGCAGCTTTGGGCAGAACCAAGAGACCCAGTACTTC.

The rearrangement joins TRBV7-2 to TRBJ2-7, with 12 positions matching TRBD1. The CDR3 runs to 15 residues. Germline trimming cut 3 bases from V and 5 bases from J; bases unmatched to any gene: 5. Per germline, CDR1 SGHTA and CDR2 FQGNSA. The CDR3 nucleotides read TGTGCCAGCAGCTTTTTCGGGACAGGGGGCAACGAGCAGTACTTC. This translates into CASSFFGTGGNEQYF.